The next 31 T cell receptor beta chains were all read from a single sample in a study of T cell repertoires in cytomegalovirus infection. MiXCR, applied by TCRdb to the reads, yields one record per CDR3 protein. The sample carries about 260,000 distinct CDR3 sequences, 9.1% recorded once. Material: PBMCs. All receptors derive from a human donor in good health (CMV status not recorded). Some clones in this sample may be carry-over from other donors' samples.

This clonotype was recorded many times. The chain recombines TRBV7-6 with TRBJ2-5, with 10 positions matching TRBD2. Germline assignment: CDR1 SGHVS and CDR2 FNYEAQ. CDR3 length equals 16 residues. With V trimmed by 5 bases and J by 5 bases, 11 bases remained unmatched. The CDR3 spells CASSPVGAGGLETQYF. DNA of the CDR3: TGTGCCAGCAGCCCCGTCGGAGCGGGGGGGCTGGAGACCCAGTACTTC.

This clonotype has a count of ten or more. V gene TRBV7-8 combines with J gene TRBJ2-3, with a tentative D call TRBD2 (5 bases). The V gene's germline CDR1 is SGHVS and CDR2 FQNEAQ. V lost 5 bases and J lost 0, with 18 bases in between. The CDR3 runs 17 residues. This chain's CDR3 is CASSLRLTSGSTDTQYF. CDR3 nucleotide sequence: TGTGCCAGCAGCCTACGACTGACGAGCGGAAGCACAGATACGCAGTATTTT.

This clonotype was counted at least ten times. The chain employs TRBV7-2 and TRBJ1-2, with 7 bases matching TRBD1. The J segment lost 6 bases and the V segment lost 1 base, leaving 8 bases of the junction unmatched. CDR1 SGHTA and CDR2 FQGNSA come from the germline V gene. The CDR3 is made up of 15 amino acids. The CDR3 sequence is CASSLGGQGGDGYTF. CDR3 in DNA: TGTGCCAGCAGCTTAGGAGGTCAGGGGGGGGATGGCTACACCTTC. Full variable domain (outside the CDR3, taken from reference TRBV7-2 and TRBJ1-2): GAGVSQSPSNKVTEKGKDVELRCDPISGHTALYWYRQSLGQGLEFLIYFQGNSAPDKSGLPSDRFSAERTGGSVSTLTIQRTQQEDSAVYLCASSLGGQGGDGYTFGSGTRLTVV.

Comment on this clonotype: Sequence at one end of the junction differs from germline and may be a read error. The chain is built from TRBV7-2 and TRBJ2-1, with no clear D. Germline values: CDR1 SGHTA, CDR2 FQGNSA. CDR3 size: 14 residues. The CDR3 spells CASSLVRAGDEQLF. The CDR3 nucleotides read TGTGCCAGCAGCTTAGTCCGTGCTGGGGATGAGCAGTTGTTC. The full variable domain, with the rest looked up from reference TRBV7-2 and TRBJ2-1, is GAGVSQSPSNKVTEKGKDVELRCDPISGHTALYWYRQSLGQGLEFLIYFQGNSAPDKSGLPSDRFSAERTGGSVSTLTIQRTQQEDSAVYLCASSLVRAGDEQLFGPGTRLTVL.

By sample share, this clonotype is medium-sized (0.01 to 0.1%). V is TRBV7-2 and J is TRBJ1-1; a weak D match, TRBD1 (5 bases). Trimming removed 1 base at V and 10 bases at J, with 13 bases between. Germline-derived CDR1 and CDR2 are SGHTA and FQGNSA. This CDR3 is built from 13 residues. CDR3 DNA sequence: TGTGCCAGCAGCTTAGGTGGGTCAGGGCGAGCTTTCTTT. Its protein product is CASSLGGSGRAFF.

The sample holds many counts of this clonotype. The J gene is TRBJ1-2, the V gene TRBV15, with a possible D match to TRBD1 (5 bases). Germline CDR1 reads LNHNV; CDR2 reads YYDKDF (reference sequence). There are 14 residues in the CDR3. Trimming took off 3 bases at V and 6 bases at J, with 14 bases between the two ends. CDR3 coding DNA: TGTGCCACCAGCAGGTCCGGGACGTACGATGGCTACACCTTC. It encodes CATSRSGTYDGYTF.

The V gene is TRBV5-1, the J gene TRBJ1-2, with D hard to call. The CDR3 spans 13 residues. The V and J ends lost 4 bases and 6 bases respectively, with 13 bases between them. Germline V gene data show CDR1 as SGHRS and CDR2 as YFSETQ. The CDR3 here is CASSPEVPNGYTF. In DNA form, the CDR3 reads TGCGCCAGCAGCCCGGAAGTCCCTAATGGCTACACCTTC.

This clonotype was detected ten times or more. The chain recombines TRBV12-3 or TRBV12-4 with TRBJ2-3; 7 bases line up with TRBD1. This CDR3 has 16 residues. V lost 3 bases and J lost 6; bases outside the gene matches: 12. CDR3 residues: CASSFLGQAQRDTQYF. In DNA form, the CDR3 reads TGTGCCAGCAGTTTCCTCGGACAGGCACAAAGGGATACGCAGTATTTT.

This clonotype was detected many times. The chain joins TRBV5-1 to TRBJ2-2; TRBD2 aligns across 15 bases. The CDR3 runs 16 residues. Trimming removed 3 bases from V and 4 bases from J; junction bases left unmatched: 1. Germline V gene sequence: CDR1 SGHRS, CDR2 YFSETQ. This CDR3 reads CASSSGLAGGTGELFF. Here the CDR3 DNA reads TGCGCCAGCAGCTCGGGACTAGCGGGGGGCACCGGGGAGCTGTTTTTT.

At least ten counts were recorded for this clonotype. CDR3 nucleotides: TGCGCCAGCAGCCAAGAAGCCGCGGCAGGGAACACAGATACGCAGTATTTT. Amino acids: CASSQEAAAGNTDTQYF. The chain links TRBV4-1 to TRBJ2-3; D perhaps matches TRBD1 (5 bases). Per the germline V gene, CDR1 is MGHRA and CDR2 is YSYEKL. The V end lost 0 bases, the J end lost 2 bases, and 15 bases lay between the germline ends. The CDR3 sequence is 17 residues long.

The chain carries TRBV6-6 and TRBJ2-1; D might be TRBD1 (5 bases). The CDR3 contains 14 residues. Germline V gives CDR1 MNHNY, CDR2 SVGAGI (reference sequence). Trimming removed 4 bases at V and 8 bases at J, with 15 bases between. The DNA of the CDR3 is TGTGCCAGCAGTTCCCTCATTCAGGGCCATGAGCAGTTCTTC. Its protein is CASSSLIQGHEQFF.

In its sample, this clonotype was seen many times. CDR3 sequence (DNA): TGTGCCAGCAGCTTAGGGGTCGGGGGCTACACCTTC. Translated, it gives CASSLGVGGYTF. The V call is TRBV7-2, the J call TRBJ1-2; D not certain. CDR1 and CDR2 from the germline V gene are SGHTA and FQGNSA. With 1 base removed from V and 8 bases from J, the gap between germline ends came to 8 bases. The CDR3 is 12 residues long.

The J gene is TRBJ1-3, the V gene TRBV7-2; D ambiguous. V lost 6 bases, J lost 9 bases, and 15 bases lay in between. Germline V gene data show CDR1 as SGHTA and CDR2 as FQGNSA. The CDR3 is made up of 13 amino acids. The CDR3 nucleotides read TGTGCCAGCAGTTCACAGAATCTGGGCACCATATATTTT. It encodes CASSSQNLGTIYF.

This clonotype was seen ten or more times. This rearrangement joins TRBV7-2 to TRBJ2-5, with TRBD2 matching over 8 bases. The CDR3 is 21 residues long. Germline CDR1 reads SGHTA; CDR2 reads FQGNSA. J gave up 3 bases and V 3 bases, and 24 bases lay outside the gene matches. DNA for the CDR3: TGTGCCAGCAGCTTCCCCCGGGGGGGGGCCGATTTTTCAACCCGAAAAGAGACCCAGTACTTC. Amino acids: CASSFPRGGADFSTRKETQYF.

This clonotype was seen repeatedly, ten times or more. J is TRBJ1-1 and V is TRBV7-9; D might be TRBD1 (6 bases). The V end was cut by 5 bases, the J end by 6 bases, with 10 bases between. CDR1 SEHNR and CDR2 FQNEAQ come from the germline V gene (reference sequence). This CDR3 spans 12 amino acids. For the CDR3, the DNA is TGTGCCAGCAGCCATCCAGGGGCTGAAGCTTTCTTT. Protein sequence: CASSHPGAEAFF. The entire variable domain, with the rest obtained from reference TRBV7-9 and TRBJ1-1, is as follows: DTGVSQNPRHKITKRGQNVTFRCDPISEHNRLYWYRQTLGQGPEFLTYFQNEAQLEKSRLLSDRFSAERPKGSFSTLEIQRTEQGDSAMYLCASSHPGAEAFFGQGTRLTVV.

The J gene is TRBJ1-1, the V gene TRBV19; D uncertain. Germline CDR1 LNHDA, CDR2 SQIVND (reference sequence). The CDR3 consists of 14 residues. The V end lost 7 bases, the J end lost 2 bases, and 14 bases lay between the germline ends. CDR3 amino acids: CASTLDGRNTEAFF. The CDR3 DNA is TGTGCCAGTACCCTGGATGGGCGTAACACTGAAGCTTTCTTT.

This clonotype appeared many times. V gene TRBV28 combines with J gene TRBJ2-7; TRBD1 aligns across 7 bases. CDR1 is MDHEN, CDR2 SYDVKM, per germline. J was trimmed by 0 bases and V by 5 bases; bases with no gene match: 7. This CDR3 contains 15 residues. CDR3 protein: CASSPGTDDSYEQYF. The CDR3 region has the DNA TGTGCCAGCAGTCCCGGGACAGACGACTCCTACGAGCAGTACTTC.

Ten or more counts support this clonotype. The rearrangement uses TRBV28 and TRBJ2-7; 8 nucleotides align to TRBD1. Germline V lookup: CDR1 MDHEN, CDR2 SYDVKM. V dropped 6 bases and J dropped 5; count of bases not matched to a gene: 6. The CDR3 consists of 13 residues. CDR3 in amino acids: CASSAGGADEQYF. CDR3 DNA sequence: TGTGCCAGCAGCGCAGGGGGCGCGGACGAGCAGTACTTC.

This clonotype was seen many times. V gene TRBV6-2 or TRBV6-3 combines with J gene TRBJ1-5; D gene unclear. Deletions cut 2 bases from V and 2 bases from J, with 10 bases between. The CDR3 is made up of 15 amino acids. CDR1 MNHEY and CDR2 SVGEGT come from the germline V gene. The CDR3 DNA reads as TGTGCCAGCAGTTACGACACCTCAGGCAATCAGCCCCAGCATTTT. Translation gives CASSYDTSGNQPQHF.

About this clonotype: A single base separates this from a much larger clone, so it may be a read error. The chain recombines TRBV11-2 with TRBJ2-5; D gene uncertain. CDR3 length: 11 amino acids. Germline V gives CDR1 SGHAT, CDR2 FQNNGV. CDR3 sequence reads: CSSSYWETQYF. Here the CDR3 DNA reads TGTTCCAGCAGCTACTGGGAGACCCAGTACTTC.

This clonotype was seen ten or more times. The chain has TRBV7-2 and TRBJ2-6; unclear D gene. CDR1 is SGHTA and CDR2 is FQGNSA in the germline V gene. Trimming pared 5 bases from V and 4 bases from J, leaving 15 bases between. The CDR3 has 16 amino acids. CDR3 sequence reads: CASSPLRISGANVLTF. CDR3 coding DNA: TGTGCCAGCAGCCCACTCAGGATTTCAGGGGCCAACGTCCTGACTTTC.

This sequence joins TRBV27 and TRBJ2-7; 7 bases match TRBD1. The CDR3 has 14 residues. The germline gives CDR1 MNHEY, CDR2 SMNVEV (reference sequence). Trimming removed 3 bases from V and 12 bases from J; junction bases left unmatched: 14. In DNA form, the CDR3 reads TGTGCCAGCAGTTTCCCCGGGACAGCCTCTCAGCCGTACTTC. Amino acids: CASSFPGTASQPYF.

The CDR3 loop is CASSPPALKETQYF. In nucleotides, the CDR3 is TGTGCCAGCTCACCACCGGCCCTAAAAGAGACCCAGTACTTC. The chain couples TRBV18 to TRBJ2-5; D uncertain. This CDR3 spans 14 amino acids. Germline V gene sequence: CDR1 KGHSH, CDR2 LQKENI. Between the trimmed V and J ends, which lost 0 bases and 3 bases, there was a span of 8 bases. Supplemented by reference TRBV18 and TRBJ2-5, the full variable domain reads NAGVMQNPRHLVRRRGQEARLRCSPMKGHSHVYWYRQLPEEGLKFMVYLQKENIIDESGMPKERFSAEFPKEGPSILRIQQVVRGDSAAYFCASSPPALKETQYFGPGTRLLVL.

This clonotype was found many times. The J gene is TRBJ1-5, the V gene TRBV7-2, with D hard to call. The CDR3 has 18 residues. From germline, CDR1 is SGHTA and CDR2 FQGNSA. Trimming pared 6 bases from V and 0 bases from J, leaving 21 bases between. This chain's CDR3 is CASSLEGGAEYSNQPQHF. The CDR3 region has the DNA TGTGCCAGCAGTCTAGAGGGTGGTGCGGAGTATAGCAATCAGCCCCAGCATTTT.

The sample holds a few counts of this clonotype. J is TRBJ2-1 and V is TRBV6-2 or TRBV6-3; 14 nucleotides match TRBD2. CDR3 length: 18 residues. Germline CDR1 reads MNHEY; CDR2 reads SVGEGT. Germline trimming cut 5 bases from V and 5 bases from J; bases unmatched to any gene: 11. The CDR3, as DNA: TGTGCCAGCAGTCCTTACGGGACTAGCGGGAGTTCCCACAATGAGCAGTTCTTC. Protein: CASSPYGTSGSSHNEQFF.

V is TRBV11-2 and J is TRBJ2-7; 10 bases are a match to TRBD1. CDR1 is SGHAT, CDR2 FQNNGV, per germline. This CDR3 is built from 14 residues. V lost 1 base and J lost 6; bases outside the gene matches: 3. The CDR3 nucleotides are TGTGCCAGCAGCTTAGCTCGACAGGGGGCCGAGCAGTACTTC. It encodes CASSLARQGAEQYF.

This clonotype has more than one count but fewer than ten. The rearrangement uses TRBV6-6 and TRBJ2-1; D not certain. Trimming removed 8 bases at V and 7 bases at J, with 18 bases between. Germline V gene sequence: CDR1 MNHNY, CDR2 SVGAGI (reference sequence). The CDR3 runs to 14 residues. The CDR3 is CASRKIGKSNEQFF. DNA for the CDR3: TGTGCCAGCCGAAAAATAGGGAAGAGTAATGAGCAGTTCTTC.

A remark on this clonotype: This clone may be a read error of a much larger clone one base away. The V call is TRBV7-2, the J call TRBJ1-2; 8 nucleotides match TRBD1. The CDR3 has 15 residues. CDR1 and CDR2 from the germline V gene are SGHTA and FQGNSA. J lost 7 bases, V lost 2 bases, and 9 bases had no gene match. In DNA, the CDR3 is TGTGCCAGCAGCTTAACCAGGGGGCGCGAGTCTGGCTACACCTTC. It specifies CASSLTRGRESGYTF.

At least ten counts were recorded for this clonotype. The chain combines TRBV29-1 with TRBJ2-5; no reliable D call. The V end was cut by 3 bases, the J end by 9 bases, with 14 bases between. The germline gives CDR1 SQVTM, CDR2 ANQGSEA. This CDR3 contains 12 residues. CDR3 region: CSVDRSLKAQYF. The CDR3 DNA reads TGCAGCGTTGACAGGAGTCTGAAGGCCCAGTACTTC.

The V gene is TRBV10-3, the J gene TRBJ2-1; D might be TRBD2 (5 bases). The V and J ends lost 0 bases and 3 bases respectively, with 12 bases between them. The CDR3 covers 16 residues. Germline V CDR1 and CDR2: ENHRY, SYGVKD. As DNA, the CDR3 is TGTGCCATCAGTGAGTCCCCCGGGGTGATCTACAATGAGCAGTTCTTC. Its translation is CAISESPGVIYNEQFF.

This clonotype was recorded many times. V gene TRBV30 combines with J gene TRBJ1-1; unclear D gene. Trimming cost V 1 base and J 2 bases, with 8 bases left between them. Germline V gene lookup returns CDR1 GTSNPN and CDR2 SVGIG (reference sequence). The CDR3 sequence is 13 residues long. In nucleotides, the CDR3 is TGTGCCTGGAGTGCCAACACCAACACTGAAGCTTTCTTT. Protein sequence: CAWSANTNTEAFF. Together with reference TRBV30 and TRBJ1-1, the CDR3 gives the full variable domain: SQTIHQWPATLVQPVGSPLSLECTVEGTSNPNLYWYRQAAGRGLQLLFYSVGIGQISSEVPQNLSASRPQDRQFILSSKKLLLSDSGFYLCAWSANTNTEAFFGQGTRLTVV.